A selection of T cell receptor beta chains follows, all from one sample in a study of T cells after posttransplantation cyclophosphamide. Method: immunoSEQ multiplex PCR; TCRdb's copy keeps in-frame clones and lacks some. This sample includes 30,000 or so clones with no singletons; its ten biggest clones take up around 4.8%. Sequencing used PBMCs. Receptors were obtained from a woman in her thirties in good health and a related stem cell transplant donor. CDR3s include the opening cysteine and the closing phenylalanine or tryptophan. Each record gives: J gene, V gene, clone size, D gene, CDR3 DNA, CDR3 protein. The D gene is left open where the match is weak. Clone size is shown for a subset of rows, as once, few, many or a class of expanded clone.

j_gene: TRBJ1-4; v_gene: TRBV9; abundance: -; d_gene: -; CDR3nt: TGTGCCAGCAGCGGGCTCGGGGGAAGCGATGAAAAACTGTTTTTT; CDR3aa: CASSGLGGSDEKLFF
j_gene: TRBJ2-7; v_gene: TRBV4-3; abundance: many; d_gene: -; CDR3nt: TGCGCCAGCAGCCAAGATCAACAGGGAGGGCGGGAGCAGTACTTC; CDR3aa: CASSQDQQGGREQYF
j_gene: TRBJ1-6; v_gene: TRBV9; abundance: -; d_gene: -; CDR3nt: TGTGCCAGCAGCGTAGAACCCGCGGATTCACCCCTCCACTTT; CDR3aa: CASSVEPADSPLHF
j_gene: TRBJ1-5; v_gene: TRBV7-9; abundance: many; d_gene: -; CDR3nt: TGTGCCAGCAGCTTAGGGTCGGGGTTACGCCAGCCCCAGCATTTT; CDR3aa: CASSLGSGLRQPQHF
j_gene: TRBJ1-3; v_gene: TRBV5-5; abundance: many; d_gene: -; CDR3nt: TGTGCCAGCAGTTCCGGGGGATTCTCTGGAAACACCATATATTTT; CDR3aa: CASSSGGFSGNTIYF
j_gene: TRBJ1-6; v_gene: TRBV19; abundance: many; d_gene: -; CDR3nt: TGTGCCAGTAGATCGGTCGATAATTCACCCCTCCACTTT; CDR3aa: CASRSVDNSPLHF
j_gene: TRBJ1-1; v_gene: TRBV2; abundance: many; d_gene: TRBD1; CDR3nt: TGTGCCAGCAGTGACCGCAGGGGGCCCACTGAAGCTTTCTTT; CDR3aa: CASSDRRGPTEAFF
j_gene: TRBJ1-5; v_gene: TRBV4-2; abundance: many; d_gene: TRBD1; CDR3nt: TGTGCCAGCAGCCAAGCAACAGGGGGAACCAATCAGCCCCAGCATTTT; CDR3aa: CASSQATGGTNQPQHF
j_gene: TRBJ1-4; v_gene: TRBV5-1; abundance: many; d_gene: -; CDR3nt: TGCGCCAGCAGCTTGGTTGGGGGCAAGTCAGCTAATGAAAAACTGTTTTTT; CDR3aa: CASSLVGGKSANEKLFF
j_gene: TRBJ2-7; v_gene: TRBV20-1; abundance: few; d_gene: -; CDR3nt: TGCAGTGCTACTAGCGACTACGAGCAGTACTTC; CDR3aa: CSATSDYEQYF
j_gene: TRBJ1-1; v_gene: TRBV4-3; abundance: few; d_gene: -; CDR3nt: TGCGCCAGCAGCCAAGATGGGCGGGGGGCAGGCACTGAAGCTTTCTTT; CDR3aa: CASSQDGRGAGTEAFF
j_gene: TRBJ1-2; v_gene: TRBV6-5; abundance: many; d_gene: -; CDR3nt: TGTGCCAGCAGTTACTCGGCAGGGAGAACTGGCTACACCTTC; CDR3aa: CASSYSAGRTGYTF
j_gene: TRBJ1-2; v_gene: TRBV2; abundance: many; d_gene: -; CDR3nt: TGTGCCAGCAGTGGACTTCAGGGTGGCCATGGCTACACCTTC; CDR3aa: CASSGLQGGHGYTF
j_gene: TRBJ2-7; v_gene: TRBV20-1; abundance: few; d_gene: -; CDR3nt: TGCAGTGCTAGCGCACAAGACGAGCAGTACTTC; CDR3aa: CSASAQDEQYF
j_gene: TRBJ1-6; v_gene: TRBV6-2/TRBV6-3; abundance: many; d_gene: -; CDR3nt: TGTGCCAGCAGTTACTCGAGACGCAGGAACGATTCACCCCTCCACTTT; CDR3aa: CASSYSRRRNDSPLHF
j_gene: TRBJ1-1; v_gene: TRBV14; abundance: -; d_gene: -; CDR3nt: TGTGCCAGCAGCCCGGGGGGTCCCGGCACTGAAGCTTTCTTT; CDR3aa: CASSPGGPGTEAFF
j_gene: TRBJ2-3; v_gene: TRBV7-6; abundance: many; d_gene: TRBD2; CDR3nt: TGTGCCAGCAGCTCTGGGACTAGCGGGGAAACAGATACGCAGTATTTT; CDR3aa: CASSSGTSGETDTQYF
j_gene: TRBJ2-4; v_gene: TRBV2; abundance: many; d_gene: -; CDR3nt: TGTGCCAGCAGTGAGCAGGGGTCCCCCAAAAACATTCAGTACTTC; CDR3aa: CASSEQGSPKNIQYF
j_gene: TRBJ1-2; v_gene: TRBV4-3; abundance: -; d_gene: -; CDR3nt: TGCGCCAGCAGCTTTAGCAGGGTTACTAACTATGGCTACACCTTC; CDR3aa: CASSFSRVTNYGYTF